The TCR beta chain under discussion was sequenced for a study of a mutant IDH1 vaccine in newly diagnosed glioma (dated by TCRdb to about 2021). Background on the whole study: Vaccination started 4-6 weeks after radiotherapy alone, or was given together with temozolomide cycles in the groups whose treatment included chemotherapy. Of the 25 to 40 patients who were treated, about 62% were male and approximately 40% were female, and the mean age was around 40 years. Prior to enrollment, patients had been given standard therapy consisting of radiotherapy alone, temozolomide alone, or radiochemotherapy with temozolomide, with the combination given to most patients. The week-35 safety follow-up was designated visit V12, and the week-47 end of study was designated visit V13. Peripheral blood was drawn at six visits: V03 (baseline), V05, V07, V10, V12 and V13. Longitudinal TCRB deep sequencing was performed for about 25 treated patients wherever samples were available for exploratory analyses.

In regard to this clone: Its antigen is still unknown. No base qualities exist here, and no much larger clone lies one base off it.

The method was the immunoSEQ multiplex PCR assay. Following the manufacturer's protocol, the hsTCRB Kit was used to amplify rearranged TCR beta chain sequences. Sequencing of TCRB libraries was carried out on an Illumina MiSeq. In the authors' own workflow: The kit vendor's proprietary platform handled demultiplexing, trimming and gene mapping. As stored in TCRdb, this immuneACCESS dataset retains in-frame rearrangements with V and J assigned. A fraction of the clones does not appear; measured against another copy, unresolved V genes explain less than half of the discrepancy, and the remainder lacks a known reason. That table supplies the V and J calls and clone size; D and trimming were determined from the DNA. This sample holds over 30,000 clones; around nine tenths were observed only once. Of the sample, around 13% falls within the top ten clones. Overall study results and their limits: The authors noted that analyses of patient blood samples could not be reproduced because of sample limitations. No apparent relationship was observed between pseudoprogression and alterations in the top peripheral T cell clonotypes detected by TCRB sequencing. Availability determined which PBMC samples were chosen for TCRB deep sequencing. Immune responses induced by the vaccine were seen in around 93% of patients across multiple MHC alleles.

Explained via the paper, the time point label denotes: week 47, end of study. Every vaccine dose consisted of 300 ug of a 20-mer mutant IDH1 peptide in Montanide, administered subcutaneously together with topical imiquimod. Across visits V03 through V10, patients got a total of eight vaccinations, given in weeks 1, 3, 5, 7, 11, 15, 19 and 23. Newly diagnosed WHO grade 3 or 4 IDH1-mutant astrocytomas showing loss of nuclear ATRX were present in the donors. The samples were drawn from NOA16, a multicentre, single-arm, open-label phase I trial in Germany that tested a mutant IDH1 peptide vaccine in humans for the first time. Genomic DNA for TCRB sequencing was extracted from EDTA blood using the DNeasy Blood and Tissue Kit. This sequence originates from a woman aged 30 to 39 with glioma. This specimen consisted of PBMCs, obtained from a glioma patient whose treatment included an IDH1 peptide vaccine.

The bases are TGTGCCAGCAGCCAAGAAACAGGGGCAAGTGAAGCTTTCTTT. Its protein is CASSQETGASEAFF. In this chain, TRBV4-2 is recombined with TRBJ1-1; TRBD1 lines up with 7 middle nucleotides. Including cysteine and phenylalanine, the CDR3 has 14 amino acids. Left in the record is the CDR3 DNA by itself, 42 bases read in frame from the first base. For this chain, trimming is 0 bases at the V end and 7 bases at the J end, and the number of junction bases without a gene match is 5. The germline V gene supplies CDR1 LGHNA and CDR2 YNFKEQ.